This T cell receptor (beta chain) was observed in a study of radiotherapy plus CTLA-4 blockade in lung cancer (dated 2018 in TCRdb). About the full investigation: Objective responses occurred in approximately 19% of enrolled patients, and roughly 30% achieved disease control. Overall study results and their limits: The strongest predictors of response were reported to be early dynamic shifts in blood T cell clones along with a rise in serum interferon-beta following radiation. After treatment with radiotherapy and ipilimumab, TCR clones that came from tumors expanded in the peripheral blood.

Preparation of the library involved the immunoSEQ multiplex PCR assay. Here the immuneACCESS table is served through TCRdb, limited to in-frame sequences with V and J called. Missing clones are a known gap in these copies; in checked studies unresolved V genes cover under half, and the rest lacks a known reason. This sample lists approximately 49,000 clones; 80% to 90% were detected once. 28% of the sample is held by the ten biggest clonotypes. The study tested focal radiation therapy combined with CTLA-4 blockade (ipilimumab) in patients with chemo-refractory metastatic non-small-cell lung cancer. For this clone: What antigen it recognizes has not been identified. Per-base qualities were not stored, and no clone one base away is much larger.

From its cysteine to its phenylalanine, the CDR3 spans 12 amino acids. Solely the CDR3 DNA is kept, with 36 bases framed from the first base. Reading the germline V gene gives CDR1 SQVTM and CDR2 ANQGSEA. At the junction V is shortened by 4 bases and J by 5 bases; bases outside the gene matches: 4. The origin of this receptor is a human donor with non-small cell lung cancer whose response to radiotherapy plus ipilimumab could not be evaluated. The chain employs TRBV29-1 and TRBJ1-1; 7 junctional bases match TRBD1. Specimen: peripheral blood, collected from a patient treated with radiotherapy plus ipilimumab. The CDR3 region has the sequence CSVGQGWTEAFF. The nucleotides read TGCAGCGTTGGACAGGGATGGACTGAAGCTTTCTTT.